Listed here are 16 T cell receptor beta chains from one sample, sequenced in a study of T cells in tuberculosis. The protocol was immunoSEQ multiplex PCR, while the TCRdb copy is restricted to in-frame clones and leaves out a portion. The table lists approximately 100,000 clones, approximately 91% of them singletons. Cells were sorted from thawed PBMC rested overnight and stained with GMM-loaded CD1B tetramer, viability dye and anti-CD3. The lipid loaded on the CD1B tetramers was C32 glucose monomycolate from Rhodococcus equi. Sequencing used CD1b-GMM tetramer-negative cells sorted from PBMCs. The receptor set was obtained from an adult woman with latent tuberculosis.

J is TRBJ1-1 and V is TRBV6-5; D is possibly TRBD1 (5 bases). Germline CDR1 is MNHEY and CDR2 is SVGAGI. V was shortened by 5 bases and J by 0 bases, with 7 bases between the two germline ends. CDR3 length: 13 residues. Here the CDR3 reads CASSETVNTEAFF. CDR3 nucleotide sequence: TGTGCCAGCAGTGAGACAGTGAACACTGAAGCTTTCTTT.

This clone was detected a few times. This chain connects TRBV10-3 to TRBJ2-7, with D maybe TRBD2 (6 bases). Trimming took 3 bases from V and 3 from J, leaving 12 bases between them. The germline CDR1 and CDR2 sequences are ENHRY and SYGVKD. This CDR3 comprises 14 residues. The CDR3 is CAISDPSVIYEQYV. CDR3 in DNA: TGTGCCATCAGTGACCCTAGCGTAATCTACGAGCAGTACGTC.

The chain links TRBV11-2 to TRBJ1-4; a possible D gene is TRBD1 (5 bases). CDR1 is SGHAT and CDR2 is FQNNGV in the germline V gene. CDR3 length: 15 amino acids. Trimming removed 5 bases at V and 2 bases at J, with 12 bases between. The DNA for the CDR3 is TGTGCCAGCAGCCCAGGGATGGGGACTAATGAAAAACTGTTTTTT. This encodes CASSPGMGTNEKLFF.

This chain connects TRBV5-4 to TRBJ2-2; 9 nucleotides agree with TRBD1. CDR1 is SGHNT and CDR2 is YYREEE in the germline V gene (reference sequence). Trimming at V came to 4 bases and at J to 4 bases, leaving 5 bases not matched to a gene. The CDR3 consists of 15 residues. The CDR3 sequence is CASSTGTGSTGELFF. The CDR3 coding sequence is TGTGCCAGCAGCACCGGGACAGGGAGCACCGGGGAGCTGTTTTTT.

This chain uses TRBV6-1 with TRBJ2-3; D gene uncertain. This CDR3 is built from 14 residues. CDR1 and CDR2 (germline): MNHNS, SASEGT. Trimming took 1 base from V and 1 from J, leaving 6 bases between them. The CDR3 loop is CASSEDGGTDTQYF. CDR3 DNA sequence: TGTGCCAGCAGTGAAGATGGAGGCACAGATACGCAGTATTTT.

V and J are TRBV7-8 and TRBJ2-7; 8 bases are a match to TRBD1. CDR3 length: 15 amino acids. The J segment lost 4 bases and the V segment lost 6 bases, leaving 11 bases of the junction unmatched. The germline V gene has CDR1 SGHVS and CDR2 FQNEAQ. CDR3 sequence reads: CASSRGAGGAYEQYV. For the CDR3, the DNA is TGTGCCAGCAGTCGGGGCGCAGGGGGCGCGTACGAGCAGTACGTC.

This chain connects TRBV4-1 to TRBJ1-6; TRBD1 matches at 8 bases. J lost 0 bases, V lost 3 bases, and 16 bases had no gene match. The CDR3 covers 21 residues. Germline CDR1 is MGHRA and CDR2 is YSYEKL. The CDR3 sequence: CASSHSGPGGPPSSYNSPLHF. CDR3 nucleotides: TGCGCCAGCAGCCACTCCGGACCAGGGGGCCCACCGAGCTCCTATAATTCACCCCTCCACTTT.

The chain links TRBV12-5 to TRBJ2-7; possible D gene TRBD1, 6 bases. CDR3 length: 13 amino acids. V was trimmed by 6 bases and J by 3 bases, leaving 12 bases between them. Germline V gene data show CDR1 as LGHNT and CDR2 as FRNRAP. The CDR3 here is CASGVDRDYEQYF. CDR3 in DNA: TGTGCTAGTGGGGTGGACAGAGACTACGAGCAGTACTTC.

This rearrangement joins TRBV5-1 to TRBJ1-1; 10 bases map to TRBD1. The CDR3 totals 16 residues. Trimming took 3 bases from V and 4 from J; bases not matched to a gene: 9. Germline CDR1 and CDR2: SGHRS and YFSETQ. The CDR3 spells CASSWKTGGAGTEAFF. The CDR3 DNA reads as TGCGCCAGCAGCTGGAAGACAGGGGGCGCGGGCACTGAAGCTTTCTTT. The full variable domain, its missing parts supplied by reference TRBV5-1 and TRBJ1-1, is KAGVTQTPRYLIKTRGQQVTLSCSPISGHRSVSWYQQTPGQGLQFLFEYFSETQRNKGNFPGRFSGRQFSNSRSEMNVSTLELGDSALYLCASSWKTGGAGTEAFFGQGTRLTVV.

This rearrangement joins TRBV7-2 to TRBJ1-2, with 9 bases fitting TRBD1. Germline V gene lookup returns CDR1 SGHTA and CDR2 FQGNSA. CDR3 length: 18 residues. V trimming: 4 bases; J trimming: 1 base; junction bases outside the gene matches: 13. The CDR3 bases are TGTGCCAGCAGCTCCGGCGGGATCACAGGGGGCGTTAACTATGGCTACACCTTC. This gives the protein CASSSGGITGGVNYGYTF.

V and J are TRBV29-1 and TRBJ1-3; the match to TRBD1 covers 7 bases. V lost 5 bases, J lost 4 bases, and 2 bases stayed unmatched. The CDR3 sequence is 12 residues long. Per germline, CDR1 SQVTM and CDR2 ANQGSEA. CDR3 protein: CSVPGQGNTIYF. The CDR3 DNA reads as TGCAGCGTTCCGGGACAGGGAAACACCATATATTTT. The full variable domain, completed using reference TRBV29-1 and TRBJ1-3, is SAVISQKPSRDICQRGTSLTIQCQVDSQVTMMFWYRQQPGQSLTLIATANQGSEATYESGFVIDKFPISRPNLTFSTLTVSNMSPEDSSIYLCSVPGQGNTIYFGEGSWLTVV.

The chain couples TRBV5-1 to TRBJ1-3, with 10 bases that match TRBD1. The germline gives CDR1 SGHRS, CDR2 YFSETQ. The junction had 7 bases not matched to a gene; V was cut back by 4 bases and J by 0 bases. This CDR3 is built from 17 residues. The CDR3 region has the DNA TGCGCCAGCAGCCTCTGGACAGGGGGTTACTCTGGAAACACCATATATTTT. Residues: CASSLWTGGYSGNTIYF.

The chain employs TRBV14 and TRBJ1-1, with D possibly TRBD1 on 5 matching bases. V was pared by 0 bases and J by 1 base, with 9 bases between. The length of the CDR3 is 15 residues. Germline assignment: CDR1 SGHDN and CDR2 FVKESK. Written as DNA, the CDR3 is TGTGCCAGCAGCCAAGAGAACGGACAGAACACTGAAGCTTTCTTT. This codes for CASSQENGQNTEAFF.

The chain has TRBV11-2 and TRBJ2-2; weak D call: TRBD2 (6 bases). Germline-derived CDR1 and CDR2 are SGHAT and FQNNGV. Trimming cost V 2 bases and J 6 bases, with 25 bases left between them. The CDR3 runs 19 residues. The chain's CDR3 is CASSLSAGPGTGGAGELFF. CDR3 nucleotide sequence: TGTGCCAGCAGCTTATCCGCAGGGCCAGGGACCGGAGGGGCCGGGGAGCTGTTTTTT.

A remark on this clone: Sequence at one end of the junction differs from germline and may be a read error. The genes are TRBV27 and TRBJ1-1; the D is unclear. Germline V gene sequence: CDR1 MNHEY, CDR2 SMNVEV (reference sequence). The CDR3 length is 12 residues. The CDR3 region is CASSLGKMILVF. In DNA form, the CDR3 reads TGTGCCAGCAGTTTAGGTAAAATGATCTTAGTCTTT.

The chain links TRBV11-2 to TRBJ2-2, with D possibly matching TRBD1 (5 bases). This CDR3 is 15 amino acids long. The germline V gene has CDR1 SGHAT and CDR2 FQNNGV. V dropped 2 bases and J dropped 4 bases, with 11 bases sitting between them. The CDR3 nucleotides are TGTGCCAGCAGCTTATCGGACATTTTCACCGGGGAGCTGTTTTTT. This translates into CASSLSDIFTGELFF.